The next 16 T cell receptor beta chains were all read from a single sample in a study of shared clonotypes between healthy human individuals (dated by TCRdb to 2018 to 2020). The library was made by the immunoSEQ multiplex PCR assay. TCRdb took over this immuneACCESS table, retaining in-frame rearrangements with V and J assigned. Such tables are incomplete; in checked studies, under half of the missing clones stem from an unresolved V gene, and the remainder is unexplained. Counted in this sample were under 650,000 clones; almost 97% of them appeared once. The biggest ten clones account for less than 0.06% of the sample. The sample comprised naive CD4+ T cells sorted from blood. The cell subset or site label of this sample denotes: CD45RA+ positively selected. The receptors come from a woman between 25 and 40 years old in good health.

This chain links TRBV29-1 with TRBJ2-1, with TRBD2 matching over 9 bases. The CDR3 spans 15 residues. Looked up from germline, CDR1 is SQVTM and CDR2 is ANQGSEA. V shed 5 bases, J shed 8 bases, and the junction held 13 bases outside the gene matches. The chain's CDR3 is CSVRREGSRVDEQFF. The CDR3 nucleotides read TGCAGCGTTCGGCGGGAGGGCTCCCGGGTCGATGAGCAGTTCTTC.

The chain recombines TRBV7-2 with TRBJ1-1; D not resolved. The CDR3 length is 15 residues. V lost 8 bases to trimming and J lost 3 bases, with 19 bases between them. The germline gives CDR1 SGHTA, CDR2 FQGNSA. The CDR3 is CASGRGFRGYTEAFF. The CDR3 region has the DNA TGTGCCAGCGGGCGGGGTTTTCGCGGGTACACTGAAGCTTTCTTT.

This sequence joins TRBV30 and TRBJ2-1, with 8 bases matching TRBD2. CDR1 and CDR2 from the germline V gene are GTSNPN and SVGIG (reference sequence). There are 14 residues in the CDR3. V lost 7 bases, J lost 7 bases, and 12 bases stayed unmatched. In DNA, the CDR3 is TGTGCCTCCTCCCCCAGCGGGAGTTCGAATGAGCAGTTCTTC. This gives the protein CASSPSGSSNEQFF.

This CDR3 reads CASSLGSGEQFF. The CDR3 nucleotides are TGTGCCAGCAGCTTAGGGTCGGGAGAGCAGTTCTTC. The rearrangement links TRBV11-2 to TRBJ2-1, with D perhaps TRBD2 (5 bases). Germline-derived CDR1 and CDR2 are SGHAT and FQNNGV. V was pared by 1 base and J by 10 bases, with 8 bases between. The length of the CDR3 is 12 residues.

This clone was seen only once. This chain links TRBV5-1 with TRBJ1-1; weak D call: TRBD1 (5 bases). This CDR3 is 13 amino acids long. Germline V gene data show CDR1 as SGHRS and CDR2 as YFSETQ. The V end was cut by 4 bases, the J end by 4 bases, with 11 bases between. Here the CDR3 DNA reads TGCGCCAGCAGCACCCCGGGGGTCACTGAAGCTTTCTTT. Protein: CASSTPGVTEAFF. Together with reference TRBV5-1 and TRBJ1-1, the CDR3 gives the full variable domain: KAGVTQTPRYLIKTRGQQVTLSCSPISGHRSVSWYQQTPGQGLQFLFEYFSETQRNKGNFPGRFSGRQFSNSRSEMNVSTLELGDSALYLCASSTPGVTEAFFGQGTRLTVV.

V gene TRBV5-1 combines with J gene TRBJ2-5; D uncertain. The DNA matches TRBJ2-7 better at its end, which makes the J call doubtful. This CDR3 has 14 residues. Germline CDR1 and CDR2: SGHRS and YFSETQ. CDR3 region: CASSLAGNLYEQYF. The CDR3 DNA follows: TGCGCCAGCAGCTTGGCCGGCAATCTCTACGAGCAGTACTTC.

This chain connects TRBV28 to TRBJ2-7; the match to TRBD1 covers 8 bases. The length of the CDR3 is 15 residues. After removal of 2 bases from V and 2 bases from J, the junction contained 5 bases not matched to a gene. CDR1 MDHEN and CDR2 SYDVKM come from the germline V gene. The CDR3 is CASSLIQGGPYEQYF. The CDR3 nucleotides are TGTGCCAGCAGTTTAATACAGGGGGGCCCCTACGAGCAGTACTTC.

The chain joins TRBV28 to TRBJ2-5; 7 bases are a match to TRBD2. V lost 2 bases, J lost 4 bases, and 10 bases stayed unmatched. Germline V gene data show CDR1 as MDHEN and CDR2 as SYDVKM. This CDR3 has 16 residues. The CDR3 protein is CASSLGSSGYPETQYF. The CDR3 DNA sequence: TGTGCCAGCAGTTTAGGGTCTAGCGGCTACCCAGAGACCCAGTACTTC. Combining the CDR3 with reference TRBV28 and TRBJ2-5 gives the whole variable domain DVKVTQSSRYLVKRTGEKVFLECVQDMDHENMFWYRQDPGLGLRLIYFSYDVKMKEKGDIPEGYSVSREKKERFSLILESASTNQTSMYLCASSLGSSGYPETQYFGPGTRLLVL.

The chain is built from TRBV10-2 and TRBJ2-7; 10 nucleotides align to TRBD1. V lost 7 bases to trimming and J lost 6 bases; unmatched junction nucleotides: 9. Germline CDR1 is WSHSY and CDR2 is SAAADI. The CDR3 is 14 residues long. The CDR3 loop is CASTPGQGRGEQYF. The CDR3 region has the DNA TGCGCCAGCACCCCGGGACAGGGGCGAGGCGAGCAGTACTTC.

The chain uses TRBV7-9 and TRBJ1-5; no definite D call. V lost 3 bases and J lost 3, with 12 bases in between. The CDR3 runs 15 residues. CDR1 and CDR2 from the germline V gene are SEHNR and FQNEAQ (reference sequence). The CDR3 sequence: CASSFDGDFNQPQHF. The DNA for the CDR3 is TGTGCCAGCAGCTTCGATGGGGATTTCAATCAGCCCCAGCATTTT. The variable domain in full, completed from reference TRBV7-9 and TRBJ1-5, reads DTGVSQNPRHKITKRGQNVTFRCDPISEHNRLYWYRQTLGQGPEFLTYFQNEAQLEKSRLLSDRFSAERPKGSFSTLEIQRTEQGDSAMYLCASSFDGDFNQPQHFGDGTRLSIL.

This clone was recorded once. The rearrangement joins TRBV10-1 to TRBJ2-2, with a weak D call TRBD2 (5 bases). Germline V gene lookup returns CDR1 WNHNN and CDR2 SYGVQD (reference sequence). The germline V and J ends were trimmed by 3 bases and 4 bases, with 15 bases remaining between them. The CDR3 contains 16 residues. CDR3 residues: CASSDGGSWSTGELFF. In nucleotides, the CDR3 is TGCGCCAGCAGTGACGGTGGGAGTTGGTCCACCGGGGAGCTGTTTTTT.

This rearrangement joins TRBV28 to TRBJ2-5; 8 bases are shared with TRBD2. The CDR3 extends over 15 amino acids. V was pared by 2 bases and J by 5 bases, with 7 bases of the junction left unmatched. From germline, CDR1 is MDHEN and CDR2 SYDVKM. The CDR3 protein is CASSLVSAGVETQYF. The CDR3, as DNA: TGTGCCAGCAGTTTAGTATCAGCGGGAGTGGAGACCCAGTACTTC.

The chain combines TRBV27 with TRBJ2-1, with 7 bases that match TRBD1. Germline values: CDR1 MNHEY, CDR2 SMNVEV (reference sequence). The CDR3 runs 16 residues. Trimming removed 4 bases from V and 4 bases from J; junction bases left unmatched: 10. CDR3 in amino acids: CASSSATGVGYNEQFF. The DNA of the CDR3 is TGTGCCAGCAGTTCTGCCACAGGGGTTGGTTACAATGAGCAGTTCTTC.

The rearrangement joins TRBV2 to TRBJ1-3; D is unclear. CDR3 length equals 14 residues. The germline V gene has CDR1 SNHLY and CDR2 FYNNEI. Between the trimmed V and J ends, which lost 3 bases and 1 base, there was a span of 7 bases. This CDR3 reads CASSDIVSGNTIYF. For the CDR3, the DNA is TGTGCCAGCAGTGACATTGTGTCTGGAAACACCATATATTTT.

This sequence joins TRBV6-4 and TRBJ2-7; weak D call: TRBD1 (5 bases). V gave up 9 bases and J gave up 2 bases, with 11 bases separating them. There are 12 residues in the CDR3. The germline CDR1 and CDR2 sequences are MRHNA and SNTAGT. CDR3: CASYRQTYEQYF. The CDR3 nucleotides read TGTGCCAGTTACCGACAGACCTACGAGCAGTACTTC.

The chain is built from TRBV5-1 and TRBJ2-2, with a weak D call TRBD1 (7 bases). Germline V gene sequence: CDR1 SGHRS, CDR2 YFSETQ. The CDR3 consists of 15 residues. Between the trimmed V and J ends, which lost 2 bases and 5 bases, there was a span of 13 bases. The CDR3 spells CASSFDRAGTGELFF. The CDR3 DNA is TGCGCCAGCAGCTTTGACAGGGCGGGGACCGGGGAGCTGTTTTTT.